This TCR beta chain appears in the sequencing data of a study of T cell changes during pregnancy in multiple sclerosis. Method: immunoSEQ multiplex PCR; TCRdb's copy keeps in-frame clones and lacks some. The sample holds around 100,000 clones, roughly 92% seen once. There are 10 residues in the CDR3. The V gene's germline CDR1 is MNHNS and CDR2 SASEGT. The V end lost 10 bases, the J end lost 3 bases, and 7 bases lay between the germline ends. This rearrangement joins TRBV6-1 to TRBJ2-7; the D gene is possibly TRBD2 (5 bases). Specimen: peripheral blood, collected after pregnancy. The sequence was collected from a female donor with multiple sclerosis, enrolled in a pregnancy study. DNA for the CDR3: TGTGCCACCGGAGGCTACGAGCAGTACTTC. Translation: CATGGYEQYF.